This T cell receptor (beta chain) was documented in a study of T cells after posttransplantation cyclophosphamide. A marrow graft followed busulfan-fludarabine conditioning, with cyclophosphamide on days +3 and +4. This table comes from immunoSEQ multiplex PCR, and its TCRdb copy is limited to in-frame clones, with some not included. Among about 19,000 clones listed, approximately 74% were seen once. V was cut by 2 bases and J by 5 bases, with 15 bases left in between. This CDR3 is 15 amino acids long. The germline CDR1 and CDR2 sequences are LGHNA and YNFKEQ. Study-level points and caveats: Donor CD8+ memory clones often dominated recipient blood repertoires at later times. TRB clonality was highly associated with recipient CMV seropositivity and reactivation. TRB overlap between skin or GI tissue T cells and blood was limited.

A note on this clone: Its antigen is unidentified.

The starting material was PBMCs, obtained after an allogeneic stem cell transplant with post-transplant cyclophosphamide. This rearrangement joins TRBV4-2 to TRBJ1-2, with D perhaps TRBD1 (6 bases). The source of this sequence is a young adult male patient who received an allogeneic stem cell transplant from a related donor, was CMV-positive, and had acute GVHD only. The graft donor may have given rise to some T cells. CDR3 sequence: CASSQRPRGRYGYTF. CDR3 nucleotide sequence: TGTGCCAGCAGCCAACGGCCCAGGGGACGGTATGGCTACACCTTC.